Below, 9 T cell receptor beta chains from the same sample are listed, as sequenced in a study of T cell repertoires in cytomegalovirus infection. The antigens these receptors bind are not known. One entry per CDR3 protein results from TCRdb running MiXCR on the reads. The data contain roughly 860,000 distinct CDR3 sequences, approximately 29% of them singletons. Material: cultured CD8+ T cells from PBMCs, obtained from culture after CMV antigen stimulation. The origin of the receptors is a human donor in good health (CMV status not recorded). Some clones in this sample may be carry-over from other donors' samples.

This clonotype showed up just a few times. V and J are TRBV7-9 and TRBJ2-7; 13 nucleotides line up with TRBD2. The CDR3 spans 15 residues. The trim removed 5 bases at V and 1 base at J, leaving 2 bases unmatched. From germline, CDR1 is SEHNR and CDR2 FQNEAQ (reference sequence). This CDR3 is CASSMTSGGSYEQYF. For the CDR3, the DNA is TGTGCCAGCAGCATGACTAGCGGGGGGTCCTACGAGCAGTACTTC.

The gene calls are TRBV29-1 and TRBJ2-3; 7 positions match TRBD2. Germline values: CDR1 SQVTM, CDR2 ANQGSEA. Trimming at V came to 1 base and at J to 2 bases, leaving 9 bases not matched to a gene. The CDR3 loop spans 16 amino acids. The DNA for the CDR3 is TGCAGCGTTGAAGGACTAGCAGCAAGATACACAGATACGCAGTATTTT. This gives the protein CSVEGLAARYTDTQYF.

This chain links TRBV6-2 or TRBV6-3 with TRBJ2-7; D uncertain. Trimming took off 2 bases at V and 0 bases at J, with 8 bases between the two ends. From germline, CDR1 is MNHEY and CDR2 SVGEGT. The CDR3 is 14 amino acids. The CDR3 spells CASSYGRSSYEQYV. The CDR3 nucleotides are TGTGCCAGCAGTTACGGCAGGAGCTCCTACGAGCAGTACGTC.

CDR3 sequence: CASSTRQGGLANYGYTF. CDR3 in DNA: TGTGCCAGCAGTACGCGACAGGGGGGACTAGCTAACTATGGCTACACCTTC. The gene calls are TRBV6-5 and TRBJ1-2, with 9 positions matching TRBD1. Germline CDR1 reads MNHEY; CDR2 reads SVGAGI. The junction had 10 bases not matched to a gene; V was cut back by 5 bases and J by 0 bases. The CDR3 length is 17 residues.

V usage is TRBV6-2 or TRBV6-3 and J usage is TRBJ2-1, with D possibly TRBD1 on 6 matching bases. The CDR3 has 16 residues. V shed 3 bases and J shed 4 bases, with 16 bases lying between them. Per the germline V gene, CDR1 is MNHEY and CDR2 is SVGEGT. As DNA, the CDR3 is TGTGCCAGCAGTTATTCCCAGAGGACAGATTACAATGAGCAGTTCTTC. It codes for CASSYSQRTDYNEQFF.

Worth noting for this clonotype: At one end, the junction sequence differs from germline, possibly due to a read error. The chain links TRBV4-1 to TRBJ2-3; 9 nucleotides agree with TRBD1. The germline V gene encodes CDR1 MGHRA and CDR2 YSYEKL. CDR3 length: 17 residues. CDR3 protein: CANSQLVGQGRTDTQYF. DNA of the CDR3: TGCGCCAACAGCCAGCTGGTGGGACAGGGAAGAACAGATACGCAGTATTTT.

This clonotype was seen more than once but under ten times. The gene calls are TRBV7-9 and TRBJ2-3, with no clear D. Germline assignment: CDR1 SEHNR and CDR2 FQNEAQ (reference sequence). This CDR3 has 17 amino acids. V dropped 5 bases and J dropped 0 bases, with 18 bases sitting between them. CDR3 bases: TGTGCCAGCAGCCGACTTCGCGATGTGGGGAGCACAGATACGCAGTATTTT. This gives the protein CASSRLRDVGSTDTQYF.

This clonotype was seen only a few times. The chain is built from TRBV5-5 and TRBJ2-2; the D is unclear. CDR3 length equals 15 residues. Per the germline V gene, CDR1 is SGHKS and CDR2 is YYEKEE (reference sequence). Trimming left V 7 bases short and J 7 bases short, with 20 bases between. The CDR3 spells CASSSGYFIYGELFF. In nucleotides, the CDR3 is TGTGCCAGCTCGTCTGGGTACTTCATCTACGGGGAGCTGTTTTTT.

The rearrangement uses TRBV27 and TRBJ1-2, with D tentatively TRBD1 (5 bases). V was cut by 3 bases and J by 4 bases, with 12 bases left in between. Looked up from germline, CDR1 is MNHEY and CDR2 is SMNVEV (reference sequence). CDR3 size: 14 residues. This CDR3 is CASSFSGQGYGYTF. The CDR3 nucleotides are TGTGCCAGCAGTTTCTCGGGGCAAGGCTATGGCTACACCTTC.